Below, 2 T cell receptor beta chains from the same sample are listed, as sequenced in a study of blood T cell repertoires in COVID-19. Libraries were prepared by immunoSEQ multiplex PCR; TCRdb keeps only in-frame clonotypes and omits some of them. The sample lists over 70,000 clones, almost 90% occurring once. The specimen was peripheral blood. These receptors were obtained from a woman of 80 years or more with active or convalescent COVID-19.

To note about this clone: The same CDR3 can be traced to other DNA sequences in this sample. V gene TRBV28 combines with J gene TRBJ1-2; D is possibly TRBD1 (5 bases). Germline V gives CDR1 MDHEN, CDR2 SYDVKM. CDR3 size: 14 residues. The V gene lost 1 base and the J gene lost 4 bases, with 10 bases spanning the gap. CDR3 protein: CASSLLGQGYGYTF. CDR3 in DNA: TGTGCCAGCAGTTTATTAGGGCAGGGCTATGGCTACACCTTC.

The chain carries TRBV6-1 and TRBJ2-7, with 7 bases identical to TRBD1. CDR3 length: 15 residues. Germline-derived CDR1 and CDR2 are MNHNS and SASEGT. V trimming: 3 bases; J trimming: 3 bases; junction bases outside the gene matches: 8. The DNA of the CDR3 is TGTGCCAGCAGTGACCGGCCACAGGGGTTCTACGAGCAGTACTTC. The encoded protein is CASSDRPQGFYEQYF.